The 10 T cell receptor beta chains below were found in one sample sequenced in a study of cytomegalovirus exposure and HLA in healthy donors. PCR primers comprised 60 Vbeta and 13 Jbeta primers. Using immunoSEQ multiplex PCR, the repertoire was profiled, and TCRdb retains in-frame clones only, with some absent. The table records fewer than 200,000 clones, roughly 85% of them present only once. Specimen: PBMCs. These receptors were obtained from a woman aged 45-60 years in good health and CMV-seropositive.

This chain connects TRBV28 to TRBJ2-5; D perhaps matches TRBD2 (6 bases). The CDR3 is 13 amino acids. V lost 6 bases and J 4 bases, leaving 12 bases between the germline ends. CDR1 and CDR2 (germline): MDHEN, SYDVKM. The chain's CDR3 is CASSPAGRETQYF. CDR3 nucleotides: TGTGCCAGCAGCCCTGCGGGGAGAGAGACCCAGTACTTC.

The genes are TRBV5-6 and TRBJ2-1; the D gene is possibly TRBD2 (6 bases). Germline CDR1 is SGHDT and CDR2 is YYEEEE. The CDR3 runs to 15 residues. Trimming took 2 bases from V and 4 from J, leaving 13 bases between them. The CDR3 loop reads CASSLTGTLYNEQFF. DNA for the CDR3: TGTGCCAGCAGCTTAACCGGGACTCTGTACAATGAGCAGTTCTTC.

In its sample, this clone was seen once. J is TRBJ1-6 and V is TRBV21-1. TRBV21-1 has pseudogene status. The CDR3 sequence is 19 residues long. CDR3 loop: CASSKLKVCVRALRSPLHF. Here the CDR3 DNA reads TGTGCCAGCAGCAAATTAAAGGTATGTGTGAGGGCCCTTAGATCACCCCTCCACTTT.

The rearrangement links TRBV6-5 to TRBJ1-5; 8 bases map to TRBD1. The CDR3 has 14 residues. Germline assignment: CDR1 MNHEY and CDR2 SVGAGI. The V segment lost 5 bases and the J segment 4 bases; nucleotides outside the gene matches: 4. The CDR3 reads CASSPTGGNQPQHF. The DNA of the CDR3 is TGTGCCAGCAGTCCAACAGGGGGGAATCAGCCCCAGCATTTT.

The chain is built from TRBV6-1 and TRBJ1-1; tentative D call: TRBD1 (5 bases). The germline V and J ends were trimmed by 5 bases and 5 bases, with 15 bases remaining between them. The germline CDR1 and CDR2 sequences are MNHNS and SASEGT. The CDR3 sequence is 14 residues long. The CDR3 coding sequence is TGTGCCAGCAGTCTGGGGGGGTGGGGGACTGAAGCTTTCTTT. Translating gives CASSLGGWGTEAFF.

The chain uses TRBV7-6 and TRBJ1-1; 9 nucleotides align to TRBD1. The CDR3 is made up of 16 amino acids. From germline, CDR1 is SGHVS and CDR2 FNYEAQ. V lost 8 bases and J lost 4; bases outside the gene matches: 14. The CDR3 sequence is CASGSGTGRWITEAFF. The CDR3 nucleotides read TGTGCCAGCGGTTCCGGGACAGGGCGATGGATCACTGAAGCTTTCTTT.

The rearrangement uses TRBV27 and TRBJ1-1, with no clear D. The ends were cut back, 5 bases at V and 0 bases at J, with 4 bases in the middle. Germline V gene sequence: CDR1 MNHEY, CDR2 SMNVEV (reference sequence). There are 12 residues in the CDR3. The CDR3 sequence is CASSTVNTEAFF. The CDR3 DNA is TGTGCCAGCAGTACAGTGAACACTGAAGCTTTCTTT.

V and J are TRBV19 and TRBJ2-3; 8 bases match TRBD1. V lost 5 bases to trimming and J lost 5 bases; unmatched junction nucleotides: 6. The CDR3 spans 14 residues. CDR1 LNHDA and CDR2 SQIVND come from the germline V gene (reference sequence). The CDR3 protein is CASSPDRGLDTQYF. The CDR3 coding sequence is TGTGCCAGTAGTCCCGACAGGGGACTAGATACGCAGTATTTT.

The chain's CDR3 is CAWSVLGKLFF. CDR3 coding DNA: TGTGCCTGGAGTGTACTCGGAAAACTGTTTTTT. The chain combines TRBV30 with TRBJ1-4; D not certain. The length of the CDR3 is 11 residues. Looked up from germline, CDR1 is GTSNPN and CDR2 is SVGIG (reference sequence). With 0 bases removed from V and 10 bases from J, the gap between germline ends came to 6 bases.

V and J are TRBV29-1 and TRBJ2-1; 8 bases fit TRBD1. CDR1 and CDR2 from the germline V gene are SQVTM and ANQGSEA. After removal of 5 bases from V and 7 bases from J, the junction contained 7 bases not matched to a gene. The CDR3 contains 13 residues. CDR3 region: CSVPTGGVNEQFF. CDR3 nucleotides: TGCAGCGTTCCCACAGGGGGTGTTAATGAGCAGTTCTTC.